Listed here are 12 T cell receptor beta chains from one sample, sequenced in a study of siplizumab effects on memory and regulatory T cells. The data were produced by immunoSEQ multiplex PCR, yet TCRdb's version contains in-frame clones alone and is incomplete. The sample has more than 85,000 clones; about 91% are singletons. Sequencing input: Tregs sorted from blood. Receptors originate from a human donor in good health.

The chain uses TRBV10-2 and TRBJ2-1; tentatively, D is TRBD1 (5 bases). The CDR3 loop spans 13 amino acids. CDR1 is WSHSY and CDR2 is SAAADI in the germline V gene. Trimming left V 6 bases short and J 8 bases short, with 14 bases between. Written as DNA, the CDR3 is TGCGCCAGCAGGAGCGTTATACAGGATGAGCAGTTCTTC. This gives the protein CASRSVIQDEQFF.

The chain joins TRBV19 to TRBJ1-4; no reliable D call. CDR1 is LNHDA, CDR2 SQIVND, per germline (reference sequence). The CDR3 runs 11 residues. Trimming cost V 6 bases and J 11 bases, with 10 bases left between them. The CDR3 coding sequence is TGTGCCAGTAGGCAAGAGGACAAACTGTTTTTT. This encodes CASRQEDKLFF.

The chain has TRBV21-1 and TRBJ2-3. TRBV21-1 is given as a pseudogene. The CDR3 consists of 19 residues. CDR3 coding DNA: TGTGCCAGCAGCAAACTATACCACGAGAAACGGATAGACACAGATACGCAGTATTTT. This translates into CASSKLYHEKRIDTDTQYF.

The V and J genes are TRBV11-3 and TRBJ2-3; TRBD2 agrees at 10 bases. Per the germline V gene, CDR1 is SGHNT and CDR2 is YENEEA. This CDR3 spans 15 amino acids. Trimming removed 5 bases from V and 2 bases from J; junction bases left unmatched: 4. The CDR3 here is CASSLTSGVTDTQYF. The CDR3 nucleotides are TGTGCCAGCAGCCTAACTAGCGGGGTCACAGATACGCAGTATTTT.

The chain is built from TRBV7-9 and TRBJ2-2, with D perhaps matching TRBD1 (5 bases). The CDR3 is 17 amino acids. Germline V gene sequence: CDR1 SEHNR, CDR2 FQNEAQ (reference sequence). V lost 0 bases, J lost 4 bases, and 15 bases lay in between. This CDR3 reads CASSLAIRQGGTGELFF. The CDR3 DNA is TGTGCCAGCAGCTTAGCGATACGGCAGGGTGGCACCGGGGAGCTGTTTTTT.

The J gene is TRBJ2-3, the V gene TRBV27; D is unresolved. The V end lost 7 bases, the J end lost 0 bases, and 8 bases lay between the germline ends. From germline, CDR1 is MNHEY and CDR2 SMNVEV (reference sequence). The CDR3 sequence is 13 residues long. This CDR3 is CASNRLSTDTQYF. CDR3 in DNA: TGTGCCAGCAACCGACTCAGCACAGATACGCAGTATTTT.

The CDR3 region has the DNA TGTGCTAGTGGTTTGGCCCTGGCCAATGAGCAGTTCTTC. Translating it yields CASGLALANEQFF. This sequence joins TRBV12-5 and TRBJ2-1; no clear D. Between the trimmed V and J ends, which lost 1 base and 6 bases, there was a span of 7 bases. The CDR3 runs to 13 residues. In germline, CDR1 is LGHNT, CDR2 FRNRAP.

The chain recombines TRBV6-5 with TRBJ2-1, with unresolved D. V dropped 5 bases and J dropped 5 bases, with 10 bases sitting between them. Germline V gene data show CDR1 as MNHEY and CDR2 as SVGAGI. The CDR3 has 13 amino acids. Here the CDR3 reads CASSVYTNNEQFF. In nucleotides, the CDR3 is TGTGCCAGCAGTGTTTACACCAACAATGAGCAGTTCTTC.

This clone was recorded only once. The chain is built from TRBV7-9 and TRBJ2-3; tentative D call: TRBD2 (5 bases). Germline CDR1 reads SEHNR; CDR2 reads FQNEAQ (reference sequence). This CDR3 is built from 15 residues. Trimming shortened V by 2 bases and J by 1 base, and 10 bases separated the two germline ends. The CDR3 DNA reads TGTGCCAGCAGCTTAAACGAGGGAGGCACAGATACGCAGTATTTT. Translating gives CASSLNEGGTDTQYF.

CDR3 coding DNA: TGTGCCAGCAATGCGGGGCAGTATCAGCCCCAGCATTTT. This gives the protein CASNAGQYQPQHF. V gene TRBV6-6 combines with J gene TRBJ1-5; possible D gene TRBD1, 5 bases. Germline assignment: CDR1 MNHNY and CDR2 SVGAGI (reference sequence). Trimming took 7 bases from V and 5 from J, leaving 12 bases between them. This CDR3 contains 13 residues.

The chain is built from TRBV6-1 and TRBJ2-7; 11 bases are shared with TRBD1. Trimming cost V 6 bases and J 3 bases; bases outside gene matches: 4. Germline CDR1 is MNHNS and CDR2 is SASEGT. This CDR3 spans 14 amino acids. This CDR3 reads CASRGTGGVYEQYF. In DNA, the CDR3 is TGTGCCAGCAGGGGGACAGGGGGGGTCTACGAGCAGTACTTC.

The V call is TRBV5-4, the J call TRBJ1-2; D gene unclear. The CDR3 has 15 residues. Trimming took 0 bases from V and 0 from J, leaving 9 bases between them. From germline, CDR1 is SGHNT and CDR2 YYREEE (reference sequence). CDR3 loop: CASSLDTLANYGYTF. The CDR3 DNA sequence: TGTGCCAGCAGCTTGGATACCTTAGCTAACTATGGCTACACCTTC. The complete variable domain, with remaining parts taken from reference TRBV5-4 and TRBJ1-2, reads ETGVTQSPTHLIKTRGQQVTLRCSSQSGHNTVSWYQQALGQGPQFIFQYYREEENGRGNFPPRFSGLQFPNYSSELNVNALELDDSALYLCASSLDTLANYGYTFGSGTRLTVV.